Described below is a single TCR beta chain sequence and its context. Antigen: not known. These data come from a study of T cell responses to AZD1222 COVID-19 vaccine. The germline CDR1 and CDR2 sequences are GTSNPN and SVGIG (reference sequence). CDR3 size: 15 residues. V lost 2 bases and J lost 4, with 15 bases in between. Repertoires were generated with immunoSEQ multiplex PCR, while TCRdb's copy carries only in-frame clones and drops some. The table records about 150,000 clones, roughly 92% of them present only once. The study's findings and limits: Among the donors, most were white British and more were female, and clonal diversity was possibly underestimated.

This TCR was sampled from an adult in good health. The V and J genes are TRBV30 and TRBJ1-3; D is perhaps TRBD1 (5 bases). Sequenced material: peripheral blood, taken on day 0 of AZD1222 vaccination. DNA for the CDR3: TGTGCCTGGAGTCGGGACCTCCTGGCCGGAAACACCATATATTTT. The encoded protein is CAWSRDLLAGNTIYF.